These 21 T cell receptor beta chains share one sample of origin, sequenced in a study of CD8 T cells in ankylosing spondylitis. TCRdb passed the 5' RACE reads through MiXCR, listing each CDR3 protein once. The sample yields more than 150,000 distinct CDR3 sequences, 18% seen once. Material for sequencing was blood, either unsorted or a sorted T cell fraction (not recorded which). These TCRs come from a male donor aged 10 to 30 with ankylosing spondylitis or in good health (not recorded which).

This clonotype was seen ten or more times. The CDR3, as DNA: TGCGCCAGCCGTAGGGGGCCGGACCAAGAGACCCAGTACTTC. Encoded protein: CASRRGPDQETQYF. V usage is TRBV4-1 and J usage is TRBJ2-5; 7 bases match TRBD1. CDR3 size: 14 residues. Germline V lookup: CDR1 MGHRA, CDR2 YSYEKL. Germline trimming cut 8 bases from V and 0 bases from J; bases unmatched to any gene: 6.

This clonotype came up many times. The chain combines TRBV10-3 with TRBJ1-2; the D is unclear. CDR1 is ENHRY and CDR2 is SYGVKD in the germline V gene. The CDR3 has 14 residues. Trimming removed 5 bases from V and 0 bases from J, with 10 bases in between. The CDR3: CAISSAASNYGYTF. CDR3 nucleotides: TGTGCCATCAGTTCCGCAGCTTCTAACTATGGCTACACCTTC.

This clonotype was counted ten times or more. The chain is built from TRBV3-1 and TRBJ2-1; TRBD2 aligns across 11 bases. V trimming: 4 bases; J trimming: 10 bases; junction bases outside the gene matches: 9. The CDR3 totals 15 residues. CDR1 and CDR2 from the germline V gene are LGHDT and YNNKEL (reference sequence). CDR3 bases: TGTGCCAGCAGCCCGACCGGGACTAGCGGCCCCGAGCAGTTCTTC. Its translation: CASSPTGTSGPEQFF.

This clonotype was counted many times. The chain uses TRBV5-1 and TRBJ1-5, with 8 bases identical to TRBD1. The CDR3 runs 15 residues. Germline V CDR1 and CDR2: SGHRS, YFSETQ. After removal of 4 bases from V and 0 bases from J, the junction contained 3 bases not matched to a gene. CDR3 protein: CASSATGDSNQPQHF. CDR3 coding DNA: TGCGCCAGCAGCGCGACAGGGGATAGCAATCAGCCCCAGCATTTT.

This clonotype was seen many times. The chain carries TRBV7-2 and TRBJ1-6; D is unclear. CDR1 is SGHTA, CDR2 FQGNSA, per germline. The V and J ends lost 1 base and 4 bases respectively, with 5 bases between them. The CDR3 runs to 14 residues. CDR3 sequence (DNA): TGTGCCAGCAGCTTAGGACCGTATAATTCACCCCTCCACTTT. Translation: CASSLGPYNSPLHF.

This chain connects TRBV29-1 to TRBJ1-1; D unclear. Germline CDR1 and CDR2: SQVTM and ANQGSEA. CDR3 length equals 14 residues. Trimming cost V 8 bases and J 1 base, with 17 bases left between them. The chain's CDR3 is CSIQLQTSNTEAFF. Here the CDR3 DNA reads TGCAGCATTCAACTTCAGACCTCGAACACTGAAGCTTTCTTT. Supplemented by reference TRBV29-1 and TRBJ1-1, the full variable domain reads SAVISQKPSRDICQRGTSLTIQCQVDSQVTMMFWYRQQPGQSLTLIATANQGSEATYESGFVIDKFPISRPNLTFSTLTVSNMSPEDSSIYLCSIQLQTSNTEAFFGQGTRLTVV.

This clonotype was counted many times. This sequence joins TRBV6-1 and TRBJ1-3; D may be TRBD1 (5 bases). Germline V gives CDR1 MNHNS, CDR2 SASEGT. The ends were cut back, 0 bases at V and 2 bases at J, with 11 bases in the middle. The CDR3 loop spans 16 amino acids. The DNA for the CDR3 is TGTGCCAGCAGTGAAGCGGGGGGTCCCCCTGGAAACACCATATATTTT. Its protein product is CASSEAGGPPGNTIYF.

This clonotype was detected ten times or more. The chain carries TRBV14 and TRBJ2-1; D might be TRBD2 (5 bases). The germline V gene has CDR1 SGHDN and CDR2 FVKESK. The V end lost 0 bases, the J end lost 13 bases, and 13 bases lay between the germline ends. The CDR3 is 13 amino acids. CDR3 sequence reads: CASSQELLASQFF. For the CDR3, the DNA is TGTGCCAGCAGCCAAGAGTTGCTAGCTTCTCAGTTCTTC.

This clonotype was detected ten times or more. This chain joins TRBV7-8 and TRBJ2-7; 8 bases agree with TRBD1. CDR1 is SGHVS and CDR2 is FQNEAQ in the germline V gene. V lost 4 bases and J lost 7; bases outside the gene matches: 12. The CDR3 extends over 15 amino acids. The CDR3, as DNA: TGTGCCAGCAGCTCGTATCTCGGACAGGGTGATGAGCAGTACTTC. This encodes CASSSYLGQGDEQYF.

V gene TRBV7-6 combines with J gene TRBJ2-5, with TRBD1 matching over 9 bases. The CDR3 is 17 amino acids. Germline CDR1 reads SGHVS; CDR2 reads FNYEAQ. V trimming: 1 base; J trimming: 1 base; junction bases outside the gene matches: 7. The CDR3 sequence is CASSLGISGQGQETQYF. CDR3 bases: TGTGCCAGCAGCTTAGGGATTTCGGGACAGGGCCAAGAGACCCAGTACTTC.

The rearrangement joins TRBV6-5 to TRBJ1-4; 7 bases line up with TRBD1. The CDR3 is 14 amino acids. J lost 3 bases, V lost 5 bases, and 3 bases had no gene match. The germline gives CDR1 MNHEY, CDR2 SVGAGI. The CDR3 nucleotides read TGTGCCAGCAGTAGGGGGCCGGCTAATGAAAAACTGTTTTTT. As protein: CASSRGPANEKLFF.

At least ten counts were recorded for this clonotype. The rearrangement uses TRBV12-3 or TRBV12-4 and TRBJ1-2, with 8 nucleotides matching TRBD1. The V gene end was trimmed by 7 bases and the J gene end by 8 bases; junction bases not matched to a gene: 6. The CDR3 runs to 12 residues. CDR3 sequence (DNA): TGTGCCAGCAACCTACAGGGGGGAGGCTACACCTTC. It is translated as CASNLQGGGYTF.

This clonotype has just a few counts. The V gene is TRBV6-5, the J gene TRBJ1-2, with 7 bases that match TRBD1. CDR1 and CDR2 (germline): MNHEY, SVGAGI. V trimming: 2 bases; J trimming: 3 bases; junction bases outside the gene matches: 3. This CDR3 region has 14 residues. CDR3 sequence (DNA): TGTGCCAGCAGTTACGCCAGGGGGGACTATGGCTACACCTTC. Protein product: CASSYARGDYGYTF.

This clonotype was counted ten times or more. V and J are TRBV7-8 and TRBJ2-7; 9 nucleotides align to TRBD2. The CDR3 has 15 residues. With 4 bases clipped from V and 2 bases from J, the junction kept 6 bases outside the gene matches. The germline gives CDR1 SGHVS, CDR2 FQNEAQ. Here the CDR3 DNA reads TGTGCCAGCAGCTGGAGCGGGAGGTCCCCCTACGAGCAGTACTTC. As protein: CASSWSGRSPYEQYF.

The chain has TRBV7-2 and TRBJ2-3; tentatively, D is TRBD1 (6 bases). Germline CDR1 SGHTA, CDR2 FQGNSA. The CDR3 runs 15 residues. Trimming removed 1 base at V and 1 base at J, with 9 bases between. This CDR3 is CASSLGTVGTDTQYF. The CDR3 DNA reads TGTGCCAGCAGCTTAGGGACAGTAGGCACAGATACGCAGTATTTT.

The rearrangement joins TRBV21-1 to TRBJ2-7; the table's D call, TRBD1, was not checked against the DNA. TRBV21-1 is given as a pseudogene. The CDR3 totals 14 residues. The CDR3 loop reads CASSNRDKGYEQYV. The CDR3, as DNA: TGTGCCAGCAGCAACCGGGACAAAGGCTACGAGCAGTACGTC.

This clonotype was seen many times. The chain combines TRBV20-1 with TRBJ2-7; TRBD2 agrees at 13 bases. Germline V CDR1 and CDR2: DFQATT, SNEGSKA (reference sequence). The CDR3 length is 16 residues. The V and J ends lost 0 bases and 2 bases, in that order; junction bases with no gene match: 4. The chain's CDR3 is CSARDPLAGGPYEQYF. The DNA for the CDR3 is TGCAGTGCTAGAGACCCACTAGCGGGAGGGCCCTACGAGCAGTACTTC.

This clonotype has a count of ten or more. The gene calls are TRBV5-1 and TRBJ1-2; D is perhaps TRBD1 (6 bases). V lost 3 bases to trimming and J lost 7 bases, with 10 bases between them. The germline gives CDR1 SGHRS, CDR2 YFSETQ. This CDR3 is built from 12 residues. The CDR3 bases are TGCGCCAGCAGCTCACAGGGAGCTGGCTACACCTTC. Translating it yields CASSSQGAGYTF.

The chain employs TRBV4-1 and TRBJ2-7; D is perhaps TRBD2 (5 bases). V lost 1 base and J 2 bases, leaving 12 bases between the germline ends. The CDR3 has 15 residues. Looked up from germline, CDR1 is MGHRA and CDR2 is YSYEKL. CDR3 nucleotide sequence: TGCGCCAGCAGCCAAGTTACCACCGGGACCTACGAGCAGTACTTC. As protein: CASSQVTTGTYEQYF.

This clonotype was recorded at least ten times. This chain links TRBV12-3 or TRBV12-4 with TRBJ1-1; perhaps TRBD1 as D (5 bases). V gave up 3 bases and J gave up 3 bases, with 8 bases separating them. The CDR3 is 13 amino acids. The CDR3 region is CASSFWGDTEAFF. CDR3 DNA sequence: TGTGCCAGCAGTTTTTGGGGGGACACTGAAGCTTTCTTT.

This clonotype was found many times. V is TRBV12-3 or TRBV12-4 and J is TRBJ2-2; weak D call: TRBD2 (5 bases). V dropped 0 bases and J dropped 2 bases, with 7 bases sitting between them. The CDR3 covers 15 residues. CDR3 bases: TGTGCCAGCAGTTTAGCGCGGGTCAACACCGGGGAGCTGTTTTTT. The encoded protein is CASSLARVNTGELFF.